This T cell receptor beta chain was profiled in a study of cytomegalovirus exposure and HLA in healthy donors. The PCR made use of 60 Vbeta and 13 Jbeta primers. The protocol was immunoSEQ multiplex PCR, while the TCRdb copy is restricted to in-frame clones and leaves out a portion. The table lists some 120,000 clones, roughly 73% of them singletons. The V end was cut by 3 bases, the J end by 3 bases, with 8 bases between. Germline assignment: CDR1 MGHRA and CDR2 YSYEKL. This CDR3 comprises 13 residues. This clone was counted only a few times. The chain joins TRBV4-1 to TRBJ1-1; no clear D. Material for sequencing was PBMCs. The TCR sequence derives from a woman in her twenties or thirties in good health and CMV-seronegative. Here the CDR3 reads CASSQMDYTEAFF. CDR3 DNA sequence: TGCGCCAGCAGCCAGATGGACTACACTGAAGCTTTCTTT.